These 4 T cell receptor beta chains were all obtained from the same sample, sequenced in a study of type 1 and type 2 diabetes patients. The PCR template was genomic DNA. Amplification of the beta chain CDR3 used 30 forward and 13 reverse multiplex primers. TCRdb ran MiXCR on the multiplex PCR reads and lists one entry per CDR3 protein. This table has under 300,000 distinct CDR3 sequences, roughly 48% appearing once. Material for sequencing was peripheral blood mononuclear cells (PBMCs). These TCRs come from a young man with type 2 diabetes.

The chain joins TRBV29-1 to TRBJ1-2; D gene uncertain. The germline V and J ends were trimmed by 4 bases and 5 bases, with 14 bases remaining between them. The CDR3 is 13 amino acids. Germline CDR1 SQVTM, CDR2 ANQGSEA. The CDR3 nucleotides are TGCAGCGTTGTCCCCCCAGGAGGTTATGGCTACACCTTC. Its translation is CSVVPPGGYGYTF.

The rearrangement uses TRBV7-2 and TRBJ2-2; 10 bases map to TRBD2. Losses at the gene ends were 5 bases for V and 5 bases for J; bases not matched to a gene: 5. Germline-derived CDR1 and CDR2 are SGHTA and FQGNSA. This CDR3 is 15 amino acids long. CDR3 in amino acids: CASSAFSGGTGELFF. The CDR3, as DNA: TGTGCCAGCAGCGCATTTAGCGGGGGGACCGGGGAGCTGTTTTTT.

The chain links TRBV20-1 to TRBJ1-1, with a tentative D call TRBD1 (6 bases). The CDR3 extends over 13 amino acids. Trimming removed 6 bases from V and 5 bases from J, with 16 bases in between. The germline gives CDR1 DFQATT, CDR2 SNEGSKA (reference sequence). CDR3 amino acids: CSATPGAPTEAFF. The DNA for the CDR3 is TGCAGTGCGACCCCGGGGGCGCCTACTGAAGCTTTCTTT.

This clonotype was seen a handful of times. This chain connects TRBV7-2 to TRBJ1-3, with D maybe TRBD1 (6 bases). The CDR3 is made up of 15 amino acids. Germline V gene sequence: CDR1 SGHTA, CDR2 FQGNSA. Trimming took 5 bases from V and 2 from J, leaving 13 bases between them. CDR3 loop: CASSPGGGTGNTIYF. In DNA, the CDR3 is TGTGCCAGCAGCCCAGGAGGGGGAACTGGAAACACCATATATTTT.